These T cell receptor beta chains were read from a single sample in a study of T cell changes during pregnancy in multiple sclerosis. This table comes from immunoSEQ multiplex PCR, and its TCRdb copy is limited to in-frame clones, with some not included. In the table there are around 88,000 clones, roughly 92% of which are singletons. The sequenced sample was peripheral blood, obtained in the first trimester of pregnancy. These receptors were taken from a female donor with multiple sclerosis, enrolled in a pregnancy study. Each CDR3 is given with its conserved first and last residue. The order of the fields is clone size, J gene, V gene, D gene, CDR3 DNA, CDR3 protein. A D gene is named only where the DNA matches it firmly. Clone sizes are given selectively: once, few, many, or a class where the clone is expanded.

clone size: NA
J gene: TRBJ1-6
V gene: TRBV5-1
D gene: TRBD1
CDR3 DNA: TGCGCCAGCAGCCTGTACAGGGGTGCCTATAATTCACCCCTCCACTTT
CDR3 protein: CASSLYRGAYNSPLHF

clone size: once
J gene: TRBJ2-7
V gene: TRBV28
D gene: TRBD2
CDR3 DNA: TGTGCCAGCAGGTCAGCGGGAGGCTCTTACGAGCAGTACTTC
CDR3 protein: CASRSAGGSYEQYF

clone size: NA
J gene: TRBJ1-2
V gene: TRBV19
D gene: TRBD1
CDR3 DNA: TGTGCCAGTAGTATTGTAGCGAGGGGGCTTCGAGGTGGCTACACCTTC
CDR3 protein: CASSIVARGLRGGYTF

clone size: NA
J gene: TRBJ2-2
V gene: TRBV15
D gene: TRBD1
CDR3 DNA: TGTGCCACCAGATCCAGACAGGGGACAAACACCGGGGAGCTGTTTTTT
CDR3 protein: CATRSRQGTNTGELFF

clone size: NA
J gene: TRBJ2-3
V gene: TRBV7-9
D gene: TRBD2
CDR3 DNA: TGTGCCAGCAGCTCCACTAGCGGGAGGGCCGTAGATACGCAGTATTTT
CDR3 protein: CASSSTSGRAVDTQYF

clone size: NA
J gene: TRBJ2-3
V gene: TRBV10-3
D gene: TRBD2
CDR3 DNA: TGTGCCATCAAAGGACTAGCGGGAGTGACAGATACGCAGTATTTT
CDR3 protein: CAIKGLAGVTDTQYF

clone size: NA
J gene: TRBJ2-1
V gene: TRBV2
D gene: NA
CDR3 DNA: TGTGCCAGCAGTCTAAGCGCGATCTCCTACAATGAGCAGTTCTTC
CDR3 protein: CASSLSAISYNEQFF

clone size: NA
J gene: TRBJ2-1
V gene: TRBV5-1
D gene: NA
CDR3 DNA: TGCGCCAGCAGCTTGGTCCTAGCTGGTGAGCAGTTCTTC
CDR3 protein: CASSLVLAGEQFF

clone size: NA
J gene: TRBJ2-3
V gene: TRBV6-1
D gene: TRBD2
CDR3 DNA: TGTGCCAGCAGTCGAGCGGGGTCGGATACGCAGTATTTT
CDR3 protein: CASSRAGSDTQYF

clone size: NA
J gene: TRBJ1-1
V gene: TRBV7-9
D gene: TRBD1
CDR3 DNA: TGTGCCAGCAGCCGACAGGGAGTTGAAGCTTTCTTT
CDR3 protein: CASSRQGVEAFF

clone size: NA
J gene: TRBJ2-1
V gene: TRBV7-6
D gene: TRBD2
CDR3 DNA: TGTGCCAGCAGCTTAGACCTCGCGCGGACTAGCGGACACAATGAGCAGTTCTTC
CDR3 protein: CASSLDLARTSGHNEQFF

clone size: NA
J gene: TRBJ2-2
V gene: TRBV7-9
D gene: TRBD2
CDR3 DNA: TGTGCCAGCAGCTTGGGAGAGACTAGCGGAAACACCGGGGAGCTGTTTTTT
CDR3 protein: CASSLGETSGNTGELFF

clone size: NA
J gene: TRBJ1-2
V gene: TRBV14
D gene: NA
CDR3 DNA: TGTGCCAGCAGCCCGAAACGTCTAGGTGTGGATGGCTACACCTTC
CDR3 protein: CASSPKRLGVDGYTF

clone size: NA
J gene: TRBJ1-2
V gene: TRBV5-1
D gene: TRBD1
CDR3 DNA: TGCGCCAGCAGCCCACAGACAGGGTCTGGCTACACCTTC
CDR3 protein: CASSPQTGSGYTF

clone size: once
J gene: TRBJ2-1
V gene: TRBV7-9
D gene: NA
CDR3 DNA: TGTGCCAGCAGCTTAGGCGGAGGTGAGCAGTTCTTC
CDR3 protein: CASSLGGGEQFF

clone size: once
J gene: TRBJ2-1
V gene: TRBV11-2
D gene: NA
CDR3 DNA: TGTGCCAGCAGCCCCGGGACACAGCAGTTCTTC
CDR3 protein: CASSPGTQQFF